Listed here are 22 T cell receptor beta chains from one sample, sequenced in a study of T-cell memory formation after mild COVID-19. MiXCR, run by TCRdb on the 5' RACE reads, gives a single entry per CDR3 protein. The sample has around 300,000 distinct CDR3 sequences, approximately 19% seen once. Sequencing was performed on PBMCs or a T cell subset sorted from them (not recorded which). These receptors all come from a man between 18 and 35 years old who had mild COVID-19 (a few samples of this study predate the infection). Cell type and time point are not known.

This clonotype showed up just a few times. One end of the junction is discordant with germline, which a read error may explain. V is TRBV19 and J is TRBJ2-3; tentative D call: TRBD2 (6 bases). Germline CDR1 LNHDA, CDR2 SQIVND (reference sequence). CDR3 length: 16 residues. The DNA of the CDR3 is TGTGCCAGTAGTATATCCGGGACTCGAAGCACCGATACGCAGTATTTT. As protein: CASSISGTRSTDTQYF.

This clonotype came up many times. This chain links TRBV7-2 with TRBJ2-1; TRBD2 is a possible D gene (7 bases). Germline V gene lookup returns CDR1 SGHTA and CDR2 FQGNSA. The V end was cut by 5 bases, the J end by 8 bases, with 19 bases between. The CDR3 consists of 15 residues. Here the CDR3 reads CASSLGGAGWYEQFF. The DNA of the CDR3 is TGTGCCAGCAGCCTGGGGGGGGCCGGGTGGTATGAGCAGTTCTTC.

This clonotype came up many times. This rearrangement joins TRBV3-1 to TRBJ1-1; D uncertain. Germline V gene sequence: CDR1 LGHDT, CDR2 YNNKEL (reference sequence). CDR3 length: 16 amino acids. Deletions cut 1 base from V and 0 bases from J, with 12 bases between. The CDR3 nucleotides read TGTGCCAGCAGCCAAGGTTTGGAGCGAATGAACACTGAAGCTTTCTTT. Translating gives CASSQGLERMNTEAFF.

This chain uses TRBV7-8 with TRBJ1-1; TRBD1 matches at 9 bases. V shed 5 bases, J shed 5 bases, and the junction held 9 bases outside the gene matches. Germline V gene data show CDR1 as SGHVS and CDR2 as FQNEAQ. The CDR3 spans 15 residues. The CDR3 is CASSPQGAQGTEAFF. CDR3 coding DNA: TGTGCCAGCAGCCCACAGGGGGCCCAAGGAACTGAAGCTTTCTTT.

The chain is built from TRBV7-6 and TRBJ2-1; no definite D call. Germline V CDR1 and CDR2: SGHVS, FNYEAQ. V was clipped by 5 bases and J by 10 bases, with 9 bases between them. This CDR3 region has 11 residues. CDR3 nucleotides: TGTGCCAGCAGCACACGCAGGGAGCAGTTCTTC. Amino acid sequence: CASSTRREQFF. The entire variable domain, with the rest obtained from reference TRBV7-6 and TRBJ2-1, is as follows: GAGVSQSPRYKVTKRGQDVALRCDPISGHVSLYWYRQALGQGPEFLTYFNYEAQQDKSGLPNDRFSAERPEGSISTLTIQRTEQRDSAMYRCASSTRREQFFGPGTRLTVL.

This clonotype was recorded a few times. V gene TRBV5-1 combines with J gene TRBJ2-6; D uncertain. The length of the CDR3 is 15 residues. Trimming pared 4 bases from V and 4 bases from J, leaving 12 bases between. CDR1 and CDR2 from the germline V gene are SGHRS and YFSETQ. CDR3 bases: TGCGCCAGCAGCCCCACGGTCGCCGGGGCCAACGTCCTGACTTTC. Translated, it gives CASSPTVAGANVLTF.

The chain employs TRBV6-2 or TRBV6-3 and TRBJ2-5; TRBD2 is a possible D gene (5 bases). Trimming pared 6 bases from V and 4 bases from J, leaving 15 bases between. CDR3 length: 14 residues. Germline values: CDR1 MNHEY, CDR2 SVGEGT. The CDR3 reads CASSQTRSGETQYF. The CDR3 region has the DNA TGTGCCAGCAGCCAAACTAGGAGCGGAGAGACCCAGTACTTC.

This clonotype was detected once. The J gene is TRBJ2-3, the V gene TRBV21-1; the table's D gene call, TRBD1, was not cross checked with the DNA. TRBV21-1 is given as a pseudogene. The CDR3 runs 18 residues. The CDR3 reads CASSKTLGGQAFTDTQYF. CDR3 in DNA: TGTGCCAGCAGCAAGACTCTGGGGGGGCAGGCATTCACAGATACGCAGTATTTT.

This clonotype was seen many times. The chain uses TRBV7-2 and TRBJ2-7, with D perhaps TRBD1 (5 bases). Germline V lookup: CDR1 SGHTA, CDR2 FQGNSA. Trimming removed 8 bases from V and 6 bases from J, with 20 bases in between. The CDR3 totals 14 residues. The CDR3 nucleotides are TGTGCCAGCTCCCCCACGGGCCAGGGAACCGAGCAGTACGTC. Translation: CASSPTGQGTEQYV.

This clonotype has only a few counts. The genes are TRBV11-2 and TRBJ2-5, with D unclear. The CDR3 totals 13 residues. Trimming shortened V by 1 base and J by 5 bases, and 8 bases separated the two germline ends. CDR1 and CDR2 (germline): SGHAT, FQNNGV. This chain's CDR3 is CASSLGRSETQYF. The DNA for the CDR3 is TGTGCCAGCAGCTTAGGTCGTTCCGAGACCCAGTACTTC.

This clonotype occurred a few times. The rearrangement uses TRBV6-1 and TRBJ1-1, with 9 positions matching TRBD1. This CDR3 comprises 17 residues. Germline V lookup: CDR1 MNHNS, CDR2 SASEGT. V gave up 7 bases and J gave up 0 bases; unmatched junction bases: 12. CDR3: CASKNPGQGPMNTEAFF. In DNA, the CDR3 is TGTGCCAGCAAGAATCCGGGACAGGGTCCGATGAACACTGAAGCTTTCTTT.

The rearrangement uses TRBV4-3 and TRBJ1-2; D remains ambiguous. Germline V gene data show CDR1 as LGHNA and CDR2 as YSLEER. The CDR3 covers 14 residues. Trimming removed 0 bases at V and 8 bases at J, with 13 bases between. CDR3 coding DNA: TGCGCCAGCAGCCAAGATCAAGGGCAGGAGGGCTACACCTTC. Its translation: CASSQDQGQEGYTF.

The chain joins TRBV3-1 to TRBJ1-2, with 7 nucleotides matching TRBD1. The V segment lost 4 bases and the J segment 6 bases; nucleotides outside the gene matches: 14. The CDR3 contains 16 residues. Germline CDR1 reads LGHDT; CDR2 reads YNNKEL (reference sequence). CDR3 sequence: CASSRPDRDIRDGYTF. The CDR3 DNA is TGTGCCAGCAGCCGCCCAGACAGGGACATCAGGGATGGCTACACCTTC.

The sample holds a few counts of this clonotype. The chain couples TRBV10-2 to TRBJ2-2; D remains unclear. The CDR3 contains 15 residues. Trimming took 6 bases from V and 0 from J, leaving 11 bases between them. CDR1 WSHSY and CDR2 SAAADI come from the germline V gene. The CDR3, as DNA: TGCGCCAGCAGATGGACGCCAACGAACACCGGGGAGCTGTTTTTT. Its protein product is CASRWTPTNTGELFF.

This clonotype was seen only a few times. The chain uses TRBV7-2 and TRBJ1-4; D is ambiguous. V lost 1 base and J 0 bases, leaving 6 bases between the germline ends. The CDR3 consists of 15 residues. Germline V lookup: CDR1 SGHTA, CDR2 FQGNSA. The CDR3 reads CASSLVAATNEKLFF. In nucleotides, the CDR3 is TGTGCCAGCAGCTTAGTAGCAGCAACTAATGAAAAACTGTTTTTT.

This clonotype was seen more than once but under ten times. Mismatch with germline at one junction end may stem from a read error. The chain is built from TRBV7-7 and TRBJ2-3, with a weak D call TRBD1 (6 bases). The CDR3 runs 14 residues. The V gene's germline CDR1 is SSHAT and CDR2 FNYEAQ (reference sequence). CDR3 loop: CASSLGTGLDTQYF. The CDR3 DNA follows: TGTGCTAGCAGCCTAGGTACAGGGCTTGATACGCAGTATTTT.

This sequence joins TRBV4-3 and TRBJ2-3; 8 bases agree with TRBD1. The trim removed 2 bases at V and 5 bases at J, leaving 6 bases unmatched. The CDR3 runs to 15 residues. Germline loops: CDR1 LGHNA, CDR2 YSLEER. CDR3 region: CASSQKDRDIDTQYF. CDR3 nucleotide sequence: TGCGCCAGCAGCCAAAAGGACAGGGATATAGATACGCAGTATTTT.

This clonotype has a handful of counts. The gene calls are TRBV28 and TRBJ2-7; D is uncertain. Looked up from germline, CDR1 is MDHEN and CDR2 is SYDVKM. The V gene lost 6 bases and the J gene lost 3 bases, with 12 bases spanning the gap. The CDR3 totals 13 residues. The CDR3 DNA follows: TGTGCCAGCAGCACCAGGAACTTCTACGAGCAGTACGTC. This sequence encodes CASSTRNFYEQYV.

In this sample, this clonotype turned up a few times. The CDR3 reads CASSLLTREETQYF. The CDR3 nucleotides are TGTGCCAGCAGCTTACTTACCAGGGAGGAGACCCAGTACTTC. This chain links TRBV7-2 with TRBJ2-5, with D possibly being TRBD1 or TRBD2 (5 bases each). Per germline, CDR1 SGHTA and CDR2 FQGNSA. The V end was cut by 2 bases, the J end by 5 bases, with 12 bases between. The CDR3 length is 14 residues.

This clonotype was recorded a few times. The chain is built from TRBV11-2 and TRBJ2-3, with 8 bases that match TRBD2. V lost 3 bases and J lost 5; bases outside the gene matches: 10. The CDR3 has 16 amino acids. CDR1 is SGHAT, CDR2 FQNNGV, per germline. The CDR3 reads CASSFGVAGTGDTQYF. The CDR3 DNA reads as TGTGCCAGCAGCTTTGGGGTAGCGGGGACTGGAGATACGCAGTATTTT.

A few counts support this clonotype. DNA of the CDR3: TGTGCCAGCAGCTTAGAGGGGATGGGGTACCAAGAGACCCAGTACTTC. Translation gives CASSLEGMGYQETQYF. This chain uses TRBV11-2 with TRBJ2-5; no firm D call. V was shortened by 0 bases and J by 0 bases, with 11 bases between the two germline ends. The CDR3 is 16 residues long. Germline V gene sequence: CDR1 SGHAT, CDR2 FQNNGV.

In its sample, this clonotype was seen a few times. This sequence joins TRBV28 and TRBJ2-1; 7 nucleotides agree with TRBD2. The CDR3 contains 17 residues. CDR1 is MDHEN, CDR2 SYDVKM, per germline. V lost 9 bases to trimming and J lost 9 bases; unmatched junction nucleotides: 23. CDR3 sequence (DNA): TGTGCCAGGCTCGATACACGGTGGCGGGGGTTTTCTCGTGAGCAGTTCTTC. Its protein product is CARLDTRWRGFSREQFF.